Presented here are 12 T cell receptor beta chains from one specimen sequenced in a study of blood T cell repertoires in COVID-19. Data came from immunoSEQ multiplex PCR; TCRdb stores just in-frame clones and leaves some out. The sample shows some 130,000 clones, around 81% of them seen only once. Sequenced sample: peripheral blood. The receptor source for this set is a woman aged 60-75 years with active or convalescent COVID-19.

In DNA form, the CDR3 reads TGTGCCAGTAGTCCCCGGGATGATGAAAAACTGTTTTTT. Its translation: CASSPRDDEKLFF. V and J are TRBV19 and TRBJ1-4, with D hard to call. Germline loops: CDR1 LNHDA, CDR2 SQIVND (reference sequence). This CDR3 comprises 13 residues. V was shortened by 5 bases and J by 6 bases, with 10 bases between the two germline ends.

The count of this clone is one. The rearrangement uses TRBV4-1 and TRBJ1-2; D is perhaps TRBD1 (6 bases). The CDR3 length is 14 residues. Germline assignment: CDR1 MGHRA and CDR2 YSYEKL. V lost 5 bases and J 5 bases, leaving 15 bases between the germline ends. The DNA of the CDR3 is TGCGCCAGCAGCACACAGGGTAATTTTTATGGCTACACCTTC. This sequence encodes CASSTQGNFYGYTF.

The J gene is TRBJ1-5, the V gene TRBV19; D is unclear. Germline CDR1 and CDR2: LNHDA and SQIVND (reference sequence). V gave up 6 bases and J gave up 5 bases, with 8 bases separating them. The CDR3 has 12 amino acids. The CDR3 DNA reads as TGTGCCAGTAGCCCTATCCATCAGCCCCAGCATTTT. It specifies CASSPIHQPQHF. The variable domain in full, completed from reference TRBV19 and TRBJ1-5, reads DGGITQSPKYLFRKEGQNVTLSCEQNLNHDAMYWYRQDPGQGLRLIYYSQIVNDFQKGDIAEGYSVSREKKESFPLTVTSAQKNPTAFYLCASSPIHQPQHFGDGTRLSIL.

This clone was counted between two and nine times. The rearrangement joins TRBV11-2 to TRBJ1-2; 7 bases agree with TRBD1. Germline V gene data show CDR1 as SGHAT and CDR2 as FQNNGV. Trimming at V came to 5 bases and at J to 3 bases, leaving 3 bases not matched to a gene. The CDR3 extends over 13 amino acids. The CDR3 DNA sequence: TGTGCCAGCAGCCTGGACAGGTACTATGGCTACACCTTC. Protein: CASSLDRYYGYTF.

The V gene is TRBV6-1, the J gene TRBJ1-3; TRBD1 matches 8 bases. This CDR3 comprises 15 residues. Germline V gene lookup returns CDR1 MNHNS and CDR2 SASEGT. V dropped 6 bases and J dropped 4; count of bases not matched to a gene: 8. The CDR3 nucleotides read TGTGCCAGCAGCCGTAACAGGGGGAGAGGAAACACCATATATTTT. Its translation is CASSRNRGRGNTIYF.

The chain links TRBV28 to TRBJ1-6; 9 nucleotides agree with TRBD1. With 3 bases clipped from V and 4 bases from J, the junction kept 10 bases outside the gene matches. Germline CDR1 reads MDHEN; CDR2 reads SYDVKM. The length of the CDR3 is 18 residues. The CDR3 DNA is TGTGCCAGCAGTTTTGATGTGGGGACAGGGCTGTATAATTCACCCCTCCACTTT. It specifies CASSFDVGTGLYNSPLHF.

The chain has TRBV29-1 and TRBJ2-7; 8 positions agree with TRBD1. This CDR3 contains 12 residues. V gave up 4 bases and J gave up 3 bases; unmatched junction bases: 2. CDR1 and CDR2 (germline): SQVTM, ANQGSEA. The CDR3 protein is CSVGDRSYEQYF. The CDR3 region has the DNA TGCAGCGTTGGGGACAGGAGCTACGAGCAGTACTTC.

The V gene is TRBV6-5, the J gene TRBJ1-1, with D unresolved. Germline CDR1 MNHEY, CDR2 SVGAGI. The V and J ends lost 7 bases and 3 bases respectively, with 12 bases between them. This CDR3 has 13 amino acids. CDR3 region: CASTDTADTEAFF. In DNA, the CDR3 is TGTGCCAGCACCGACACTGCAGACACTGAAGCTTTCTTT.

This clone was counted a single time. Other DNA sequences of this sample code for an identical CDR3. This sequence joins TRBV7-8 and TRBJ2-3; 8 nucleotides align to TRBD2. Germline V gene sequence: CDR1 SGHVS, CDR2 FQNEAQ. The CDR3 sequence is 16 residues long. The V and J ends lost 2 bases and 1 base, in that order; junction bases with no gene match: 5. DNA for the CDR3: TGTGCCAGCAGCTTATTTTTGCGGGAGGGCACAGATACGCAGTATTTT. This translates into CASSLFLREGTDTQYF.

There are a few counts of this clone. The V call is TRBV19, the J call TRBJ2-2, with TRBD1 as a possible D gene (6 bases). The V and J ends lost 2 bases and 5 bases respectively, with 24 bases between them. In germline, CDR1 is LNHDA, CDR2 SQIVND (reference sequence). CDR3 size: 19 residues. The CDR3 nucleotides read TGTGCCAGTAGTATAAGGGCGCCGGTCCCGACAGGCGGGACCGGGGAGCTGTTTTTT. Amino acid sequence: CASSIRAPVPTGGTGELFF.

CDR3 protein: CASIQNMGGGYTF. The CDR3 bases are TGTGCCAGCATTCAAAATATGGGGGGTGGCTACACCTTC. This rearrangement joins TRBV2 to TRBJ1-2; TRBD1 might be the D (5 bases). The CDR3 has 13 residues. CDR1 SNHLY and CDR2 FYNNEI come from the germline V gene. With 7 bases removed from V and 7 bases from J, the gap between germline ends came to 16 bases.

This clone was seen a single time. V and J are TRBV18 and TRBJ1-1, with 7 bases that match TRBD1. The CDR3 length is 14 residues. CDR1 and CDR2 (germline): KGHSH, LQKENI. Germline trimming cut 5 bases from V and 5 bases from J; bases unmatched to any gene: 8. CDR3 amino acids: CASSTRQGETEAFF. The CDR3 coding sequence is TGTGCCAGCTCAACCCGACAGGGAGAGACTGAAGCTTTCTTT.